This note documents a single T cell receptor beta chain sequence. V was clipped by 6 bases and J by 3 bases; unmatched bases: 8. There are 15 residues in the CDR3. CDR1 is LGHNT, CDR2 FRNRAP, per germline. The data were taken from a study of CD8 T cells in Susac syndrome. Random hexamers served to reverse transcribe about 0.5 to 1 ug RNA. TCRdb re-called the immunoSEQ multiplex PCR reads through MiXCR, storing one row per CDR3 protein. The table has some 110,000 distinct CDR3 sequences, 85% to 95% seen once; the top ten hold roughly 0.3%. The sequence was collected from a human donor with multiple sclerosis. The sample comprised CD8+ T cells from PBMCs. The chain carries TRBV12-5 and TRBJ2-1; 7 positions agree with TRBD1. Written as DNA, the CDR3 is TGTGCTAGTGGCACAGACAGGGTGTTCTACAATGAGCAGTTCTTC. It codes for CASGTDRVFYNEQFF.